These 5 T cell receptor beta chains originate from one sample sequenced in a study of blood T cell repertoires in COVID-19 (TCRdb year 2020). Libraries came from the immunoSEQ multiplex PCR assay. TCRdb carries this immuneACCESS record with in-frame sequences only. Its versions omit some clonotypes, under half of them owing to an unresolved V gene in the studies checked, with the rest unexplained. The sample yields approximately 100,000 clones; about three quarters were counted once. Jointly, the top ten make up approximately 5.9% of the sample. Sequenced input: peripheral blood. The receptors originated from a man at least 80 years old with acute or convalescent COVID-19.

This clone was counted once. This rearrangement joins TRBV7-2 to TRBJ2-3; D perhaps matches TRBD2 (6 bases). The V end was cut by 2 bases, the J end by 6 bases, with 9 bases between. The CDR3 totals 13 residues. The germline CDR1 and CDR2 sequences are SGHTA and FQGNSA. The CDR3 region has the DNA TGTGCCAGCAGCTTATCCGCGGGGGATACGCAGTATTTT. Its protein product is CASSLSAGDTQYF. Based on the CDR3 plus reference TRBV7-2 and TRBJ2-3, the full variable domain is GAGVSQSPSNKVTEKGKDVELRCDPISGHTALYWYRQSLGQGLEFLIYFQGNSAPDKSGLPSDRFSAERTGGSVSTLTIQRTQQEDSAVYLCASSLSAGDTQYFGPGTRLTVL.

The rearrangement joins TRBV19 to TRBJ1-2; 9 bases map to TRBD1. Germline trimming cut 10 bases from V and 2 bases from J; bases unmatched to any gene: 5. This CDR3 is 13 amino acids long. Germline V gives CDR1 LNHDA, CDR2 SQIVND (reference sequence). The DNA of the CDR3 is TGTGCCACCAGAGGGACAGGGAACTATGGCTACACCTTC. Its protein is CATRGTGNYGYTF.

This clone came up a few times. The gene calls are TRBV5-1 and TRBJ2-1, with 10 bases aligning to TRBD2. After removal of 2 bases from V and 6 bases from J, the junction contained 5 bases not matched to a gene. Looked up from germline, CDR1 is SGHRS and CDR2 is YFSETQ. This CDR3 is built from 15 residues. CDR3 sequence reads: CASSFLAGVPNEQFF. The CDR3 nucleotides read TGCGCCAGCAGCTTTCTAGCGGGAGTCCCCAATGAGCAGTTCTTC.

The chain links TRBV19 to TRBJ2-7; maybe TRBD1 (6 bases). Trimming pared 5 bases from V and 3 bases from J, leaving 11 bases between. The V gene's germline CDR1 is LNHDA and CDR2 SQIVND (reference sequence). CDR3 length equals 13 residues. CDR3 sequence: CASSPAGVYEQYF. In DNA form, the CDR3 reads TGTGCCAGTAGTCCCGCAGGGGTCTACGAGCAGTACTTC.

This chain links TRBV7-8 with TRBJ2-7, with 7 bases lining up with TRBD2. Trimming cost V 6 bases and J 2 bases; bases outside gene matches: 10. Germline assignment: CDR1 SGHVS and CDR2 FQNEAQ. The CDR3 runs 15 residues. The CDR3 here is CASRPSGGSPYEQYF. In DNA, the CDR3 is TGTGCCAGCAGGCCCTCTGGCGGGAGCCCCTACGAGCAGTACTTC.